These 26 T cell receptor beta chains were sequenced from one sample in a study of T cell repertoires in aging, cancer and after chemotherapy. TCR beta rearrangements were amplified from peripheral blood genomic DNA. TRB rearrangements spanning V, D and J were amplified using mixed TRB-A/B primers. TCRdb re-called the multiplex PCR reads with MiXCR, one entry per CDR3 protein. The table shows more than 4,500 distinct CDR3 sequences, with 20% to 30% occurring only once. The sample was blood. These receptors all come from a human donor in good health.

The genes are TRBV11-1 and TRBJ1-6; D call uncertain. The ends were cut back, 4 bases at V and 9 bases at J, with 7 bases in the middle. CDR1 is SGHAT and CDR2 is FQDESV in the germline V gene (reference sequence). This CDR3 is 12 amino acids long. The chain's CDR3 is CASSSYSSPLHF. DNA of the CDR3: TGTGCCAGCAGCTCCTACAGTTCACCCCTCCACTTT.

Note on this clonotype: The junction and the germline gene differ at one end; a read error may be behind it. The J gene is TRBJ2-6, the V gene TRBV4-2; the D is unclear. CDR3 length: 16 residues. CDR1 is LGHNA, CDR2 YNFKEQ, per germline. The CDR3 region has the DNA TGCGCCAGCAGCCAAGAGGTGGGCTCTGGGGCCAACGTCCTGACTTTC. It specifies CASSQEVGSGANVLTF.

By its share, this clonotype is medium-sized. The chain employs TRBV7-6 and TRBJ2-7; 8 bases are a match to TRBD2. V dropped 1 base and J dropped 2; count of bases not matched to a gene: 7. CDR1 and CDR2 (germline): SGHVS, FNYEAQ. CDR3 size: 16 residues. The CDR3 DNA sequence: TGTGCCAGCAGCTTAGGAGCGGGGGCCAACACCTACGAGCAGTACTTC. As protein: CASSLGAGANTYEQYF.

The CDR3 region is CASSSGQTSNQPQHF. The CDR3 nucleotides are TGTGCCAGCAGTTCGGGACAGACTAGCAATCAGCCCCAGCATTTT. V usage is TRBV7-9 and J usage is TRBJ1-5, with 7 bases that match TRBD1. This CDR3 contains 15 residues. Germline CDR1 and CDR2: SEHNR and FQNEAQ (reference sequence). The ends lost 6 bases at V and 0 bases at J; junction bases unmatched: 5.

By share, this clonotype ranks as medium-sized (0.01 to 0.1%). J is TRBJ1-1 and V is TRBV29-1; D possibly corresponds to TRBD1 (5 bases). CDR3 length equals 15 residues. Trimming took 3 bases from V and 7 from J, leaving 21 bases between them. Germline V gene sequence: CDR1 SQVTM, CDR2 ANQGSEA. The DNA for the CDR3 is TGCAGCGTTGACTCGAGGGGCGGTGTGAAGGGTGAAGCTTTCTTT. It translates to CSVDSRGGVKGEAFF.

The J gene is TRBJ2-5, the V gene TRBV24-1, with D unclear. The CDR3 consists of 15 residues. The V and J ends lost 3 bases and 1 base respectively, with 11 bases between them. Germline CDR1 is KGHDR and CDR2 is SFDVKD. This chain's CDR3 is CATSDGPATQETQYF. CDR3 in DNA: TGTGCCACCAGTGATGGTCCGGCGACCCAAGAGACCCAGTACTTC.

V and J are TRBV15 and TRBJ1-1, with D possibly being TRBD1 (5 bases). The V and J ends lost 3 bases and 0 bases respectively, with 11 bases between them. The CDR3 contains 15 residues. Germline values: CDR1 LNHNV, CDR2 YYDKDF (reference sequence). Here the CDR3 DNA reads TGTGCCACCAGCAGGAGGGGAGGCATGAACACTGAAGCTTTCTTT. Translated: CATSRRGGMNTEAFF.

This clonotype was recorded a few times. The chain has TRBV6-2 or TRBV6-3 and TRBJ2-7; no definite D call. Trimming left V 2 bases short and J 4 bases short, with 12 bases between. Germline V gene sequence: CDR1 MNHEY, CDR2 SVGEGT. This CDR3 contains 14 residues. The CDR3 spells CASSYPMMSYEQYF. CDR3 sequence (DNA): TGTGCCAGCAGTTACCCGATGATGAGTTACGAGCAGTACTTC.

This clonotype came up a few times. This chain joins TRBV5-4 and TRBJ1-2; possibly TRBD1 for D (6 bases). Germline values: CDR1 SGHNT, CDR2 YYREEE (reference sequence). The CDR3 loop spans 15 amino acids. V gave up 0 bases and J gave up 4 bases, with 13 bases separating them. The CDR3 protein is CASSLGSGALYGYTF. The CDR3 region has the DNA TGTGCCAGCAGCTTGGGCTCAGGGGCCCTCTATGGCTACACCTTC.

Concerning this clonotype: A much larger clone differs by one base, so this may be a read error. The chain is built from TRBV5-6 and TRBJ2-1; 14 bases are a match to TRBD2. The CDR3 is 19 residues long. Germline assignment: CDR1 SGHDT and CDR2 YYEEEE. CDR3: CANSLRLAGGSPAYNEQFF. The CDR3 coding sequence is TGTGCCAACAGCTTACGACTAGCGGGAGGGTCTCCCGCCTACAATGAGCAGTTCTTC.

This clonotype was counted a few times. V and J are TRBV18 and TRBJ1-4; no reliable D call. Germline lookup yields CDR1 KGHSH and CDR2 LQKENI. The CDR3 is made up of 13 amino acids. V was shortened by 5 bases and J by 5 bases, with 9 bases between the two germline ends. CDR3 nucleotide sequence: TGTGCCAGCTCAGCGGACCTCAATGAAAAACTGTTTTTT. Translation gives CASSADLNEKLFF. The full variable domain, in which reference TRBV18 and TRBJ1-4 provide the parts outside the CDR3, is NAGVMQNPRHLVRRRGQEARLRCSPMKGHSHVYWYRQLPEEGLKFMVYLQKENIIDESGMPKERFSAEFPKEGPSILRIQQVVRGDSAAYFCASSADLNEKLFFGSGTQLSVL.

This clonotype is deemed medium-sized. V is TRBV12-3 or TRBV12-4 and J is TRBJ1-6; D may be TRBD1 (5 bases). V lost 3 bases to trimming and J lost 9 bases, with 12 bases between them. The CDR3 is 14 amino acids. CDR3 region: CASSFTQGGSPLHF. DNA of the CDR3: TGTGCCAGCAGTTTTACCCAGGGTGGTTCACCCCTCCACTTT.

This clonotype is medium-sized within its sample. The chain employs TRBV15 and TRBJ2-6; D is possibly TRBD2 (5 bases). Germline V gene sequence: CDR1 LNHNV, CDR2 YYDKDF (reference sequence). This CDR3 region has 14 residues. V was trimmed by 8 bases and J by 2 bases, leaving 10 bases between them. This CDR3 reads CATHGNTGANVLTF. DNA for the CDR3: TGTGCCACCCACGGGAATACTGGGGCCAACGTCCTGACTTTC.

This clonotype is deemed medium-sized. The V gene is TRBV5-6, the J gene TRBJ2-6, with D hard to call. Germline V lookup: CDR1 SGHDT, CDR2 YYEEEE. V lost 1 base to trimming and J lost 0 bases, with 5 bases between them. The CDR3 is 15 residues long. In nucleotides, the CDR3 is TGTGCCAGCAGCTTGAGACGCTCTGGGGCCAACGTCCTGACTTTC. Its protein is CASSLRRSGANVLTF.

This clonotype rates as medium-sized (0.01 to 0.1%). This sequence joins TRBV27 and TRBJ1-2; weak D call: TRBD1 (5 bases). The germline V gene encodes CDR1 MNHEY and CDR2 SMNVEV (reference sequence). The CDR3 sequence is 14 residues long. V was cut by 2 bases and J by 2 bases, with 9 bases left in between. CDR3 amino acids: CASSLHGGNYGYTF. Here the CDR3 DNA reads TGTGCCAGCAGTTTACACGGGGGGAACTATGGCTACACCTTC.

The chain has TRBV5-1 and TRBJ1-2; weak D call: TRBD1 (5 bases). CDR3 size: 16 residues. The germline V gene has CDR1 SGHRS and CDR2 YFSETQ. Trimming removed 3 bases at V and 0 bases at J, with 15 bases between. CDR3 amino acids: CASSSTGTRPNYGYTF. In nucleotides, the CDR3 is TGCGCCAGCAGCTCGACCGGGACGCGGCCTAACTATGGCTACACCTTC. Looking up the rest from reference TRBV5-1 and TRBJ1-2 gives the full variable domain: KAGVTQTPRYLIKTRGQQVTLSCSPISGHRSVSWYQQTPGQGLQFLFEYFSETQRNKGNFPGRFSGRQFSNSRSEMNVSTLELGDSALYLCASSSTGTRPNYGYTFGSGTRLTVV.

Relative to its sample, this clonotype is medium-sized. The V and J genes are TRBV6-5 and TRBJ2-7; 8 bases match TRBD1. The CDR3 contains 12 residues. J lost 7 bases, V lost 6 bases, and 5 bases had no gene match. Germline-derived CDR1 and CDR2 are MNHEY and SVGAGI. Written as DNA, the CDR3 is TGTGCCAGCAGGCAGGGGGCCGAAGAGCAGTACTTC. Its translation: CASRQGAEEQYF.

This clonotype was counted a few times. The chain links TRBV7-3 to TRBJ2-5, with 7 bases identical to TRBD2. This CDR3 comprises 15 residues. From germline, CDR1 is SGHTA and CDR2 FQGTGA. V shed 1 base, J shed 2 bases, and the junction held 4 bases outside the gene matches. CDR3 DNA sequence: TGTGCCAGCAGCTTAAATGGGGGGGAACAAGAGACCCAGTACTTC. The encoded protein is CASSLNGGEQETQYF.

This chain links TRBV20-1 with TRBJ2-1; D is possibly TRBD1 or TRBD2 (6 bases each). With 0 bases removed from V and 7 bases from J, the gap between germline ends came to 19 bases. The germline CDR1 and CDR2 sequences are DFQATT and SNEGSKA (reference sequence). This CDR3 is 16 amino acids long. The CDR3 DNA sequence: TGCAGTGCTAGAGACCCCACCGGGGGCGCGGGGAATGAGCAGTTCTTC. Protein product: CSARDPTGGAGNEQFF.

This clonotype is large in the sample. The chain joins TRBV6-2 or TRBV6-3 to TRBJ2-3; D may be TRBD2 (7 bases). V lost 0 bases and J lost 2, with 9 bases in between. Germline V lookup: CDR1 MNHEY, CDR2 SVGEGT. The CDR3 extends over 15 amino acids. CDR3 amino acids: CASSYSGGATDTQYF. DNA of the CDR3: TGTGCCAGCAGTTACTCGGGGGGGGCCACAGATACGCAGTATTTT.

This clonotype was seen more than once but under ten times. This rearrangement joins TRBV7-2 to TRBJ1-5; 10 bases agree with TRBD1. Trimming took 5 bases from V and 2 from J; bases not matched to a gene: 9. CDR1 and CDR2 from the germline V gene are SGHTA and FQGNSA. The CDR3 is 17 amino acids. Written as DNA, the CDR3 is TGTGCCAGCAGCCGTACCGGGACAGGGGACCGCAATCAGCCCCAGCATTTT. Residues: CASSRTGTGDRNQPQHF.

The J gene is TRBJ1-5, the V gene TRBV28; no definite D call. Per the germline V gene, CDR1 is MDHEN and CDR2 is SYDVKM. CDR3 length: 15 amino acids. The V end was cut by 8 bases, the J end by 1 base, with 15 bases between. The CDR3, as DNA: TGTGCCAGCTTTCCGGGGAGCCAAAGCAATCAGCCCCAGCATTTT. Amino acids: CASFPGSQSNQPQHF.

Judged by abundance, this clonotype is medium-sized. The genes are TRBV30 and TRBJ2-3; 8 bases agree with TRBD2. Germline V gene data show CDR1 as GTSNPN and CDR2 as SVGIG (reference sequence). V dropped 0 bases and J dropped 0; count of bases not matched to a gene: 5. There are 16 residues in the CDR3. CDR3 sequence: CAWSVSSGPSTDTQYF. The CDR3, as DNA: TGTGCCTGGAGTGTCTCTAGCGGGCCTAGCACAGATACGCAGTATTTT.

Relative to its sample, this clonotype is medium-sized (0.01 to 0.1%). The chain recombines TRBV5-6 with TRBJ2-5, with 8 bases aligning to TRBD1. Germline V gives CDR1 SGHDT, CDR2 YYEEEE. CDR3 size: 15 residues. Trimming took 4 bases from V and 5 from J; bases not matched to a gene: 10. Written as DNA, the CDR3 is TGTGCCAGCAGCCAGACCCAGGGGGCCCGGGAGACCCAGTACTTC. Protein product: CASSQTQGARETQYF.

V is TRBV4-3 and J is TRBJ2-2; 12 nucleotides line up with TRBD2. There are 16 residues in the CDR3. Per the germline V gene, CDR1 is LGHNA and CDR2 is YSLEER. V shed 0 bases, J shed 5 bases, and the junction held 1 base outside the gene matches. The CDR3 nucleotides read TGCGCCAGCAGCCAAGAACTAGCGGGAGGTACCGGGGAGCTGTTTTTT. It is translated as CASSQELAGGTGELFF.

The rearrangement links TRBV19 to TRBJ1-2; possibly TRBD1 for D (5 bases). V shed 9 bases and J shed 7 bases, with 24 bases lying between them. The CDR3 is 15 amino acids. The V gene's germline CDR1 is LNHDA and CDR2 SQIVND (reference sequence). CDR3 sequence: CASSFILGGETGYTF. CDR3 sequence (DNA): TGTGCCAGCAGCTTTATCCTCGGGGGGGAGACTGGCTACACCTTC.